A single sample gave rise to the 3 T cell receptor beta chains below, sequenced in a study of OX40 agonist ivuxolimab in advanced cancers. Using immunoSEQ multiplex PCR, the repertoire was profiled, and TCRdb retains in-frame clones only, with some absent. The table lists approximately 70,000 clones, about 82% of them singletons, with 1.1% in the top ten. The sample was CD4+ or CD8+ T cells sorted from blood, taken in a trial of the OX40 agonist ivuxolimab. The receptors here all came from an adult with an advanced solid tumor such as melanoma, head and neck, liver or kidney cancer.

In its sample, this clone was seen once. The V gene is TRBV5-1, the J gene TRBJ1-4; TRBD1 matches at 7 bases. V was clipped by 3 bases and J by 4 bases; unmatched bases: 6. Germline V CDR1 and CDR2: SGHRS, YFSETQ. This CDR3 is built from 15 residues. CDR3 protein: CASSSGTALNEKLFF. The CDR3 DNA sequence: TGCGCCAGCAGCTCCGGGACAGCTCTTAATGAAAAACTGTTTTTT. The full variable domain, rest sourced from reference TRBV5-1 and TRBJ1-4, is KAGVTQTPRYLIKTRGQQVTLSCSPISGHRSVSWYQQTPGQGLQFLFEYFSETQRNKGNFPGRFSGRQFSNSRSEMNVSTLELGDSALYLCASSSGTALNEKLFFGSGTQLSVL.

V usage is TRBV7-8 and J usage is TRBJ2-2; a possible D gene is TRBD1 (5 bases). The germline CDR1 and CDR2 sequences are SGHVS and FQNEAQ. Between the trimmed V and J ends, which lost 3 bases and 5 bases, there was a span of 13 bases. The CDR3 contains 15 residues. The CDR3 nucleotides read TGTGCCAGCAGCTTTGGTGGGGCGAGAACCGGGGAGCTGTTTTTT. As protein: CASSFGGARTGELFF.

This clone was observed a single time. This chain links TRBV11-2 with TRBJ2-5; the D gene could be TRBD1 or TRBD2 (5 bases each). Per the germline V gene, CDR1 is SGHAT and CDR2 is FQNNGV. This CDR3 has 19 residues. Trimming removed 5 bases at V and 6 bases at J, with 31 bases between. The CDR3 sequence: CASSVRYGAQEVGKKTQYF. CDR3 DNA sequence: TGTGCCAGCAGCGTACGATACGGGGCGCAGGAAGTTGGGAAGAAGACCCAGTACTTC.